This T cell receptor beta chain appears in the sequencing data of a study of regulatory and conventional T cells in RAG deficiency. For this clone: Its antigen remains unknown.

The V end was cut by 4 bases, the J end by 6 bases, with 14 bases between. CDR3 length: 13 amino acids. Germline V gene data show CDR1 as SGHDT and CDR2 as YYEEEE. RAG-deficient patients with SCID, Omenn syndrome, or combined immunodeficiency. TCRdb's copy holds only in-frame clones and misses some; the assay was immunoSEQ multiplex PCR. The table includes over 850 clones, 81% detected once. General study results and limits: Shannon entropy fell and Simpson indices rose in RAG-deficient patients. These Omenn syndrome Treg sorts may hold peripherally activated cells instead.

Material: CD8+ T cells sorted from blood. This clonotype originated in a human donor with RAG deficiency presenting as severe combined immunodeficiency. The chain joins TRBV5-6 to TRBJ2-7, with D perhaps matching TRBD2 (5 bases). CDR3 loop: CASSAPIRGEQYF. CDR3 sequence (DNA): TGTGCCAGCAGCGCCCCAATACGGGGCGAGCAGTACTTC.